Following are 21 T cell receptor beta chains from one sample sequenced in a study of shared clonotypes between healthy human individuals. Libraries were prepared by immunoSEQ multiplex PCR; TCRdb keeps only in-frame clonotypes and omits some of them. In the table there are around 1 million clones, approximately 80% of which are singletons. The sample comprised memory CD4+ T cells sorted from blood. Subset: CD45RA-negative fraction. These receptor sequences come from a man aged 18 to 35 in good health.

V is TRBV5-1 and J is TRBJ2-3, with TRBD2 matching over 8 bases. Per germline, CDR1 SGHRS and CDR2 YFSETQ. The CDR3 extends over 15 amino acids. J was trimmed by 3 bases and V by 4 bases; bases with no gene match: 7. CDR3: CASSRQRGTTDTQYF. The CDR3 DNA reads as TGCGCCAGCAGCCGCCAGCGGGGGACGACAGATACGCAGTATTTT.

V usage is TRBV29-1 and J usage is TRBJ2-5, with D perhaps being TRBD1 or TRBD2 (5 bases each). From germline, CDR1 is SQVTM and CDR2 ANQGSEA. V dropped 1 base and J dropped 5 bases, with 8 bases sitting between them. This CDR3 has 12 residues. The CDR3 nucleotides are TGCAGCGTTGAAGGAGGGGCGGAGACCCAGTACTTC. The encoded protein is CSVEGGAETQYF.

CDR3 DNA: TGTGCCAGCAGATCACGGCTAGCGGAGAACACCGGGGAGCTGTTTTTT. It translates to CASRSRLAENTGELFF. The J gene is TRBJ2-2, the V gene TRBV7-2, with 7 bases identical to TRBD2. Germline V lookup: CDR1 SGHTA, CDR2 FQGNSA. V lost 6 bases to trimming and J lost 1 base; unmatched junction nucleotides: 8. This CDR3 is 16 amino acids long.

This clone was seen only once. V is TRBV6-5 and J is TRBJ2-1; the match to TRBD2 covers 10 bases. The germline gives CDR1 MNHEY, CDR2 SVGAGI. CDR3 size: 16 residues. The J segment lost 0 bases and the V segment lost 4 bases, leaving 3 bases of the junction unmatched. The CDR3 here is CASSFSGRTSYNEQFF. CDR3 nucleotide sequence: TGTGCCAGCAGTTTTAGCGGGAGGACCTCCTACAATGAGCAGTTCTTC.

The chain is built from TRBV7-2 and TRBJ1-1; the match to TRBD1 covers 8 bases. V lost 5 bases and J lost 5; bases outside the gene matches: 7. CDR3 size: 14 residues. CDR1 and CDR2 from the germline V gene are SGHTA and FQGNSA. The CDR3 region has the DNA TGTGCCAGCAGCCCGACCCGGGACAGGACTGAAGCTTTCTTT. Its translation: CASSPTRDRTEAFF. Combining the CDR3 with reference TRBV7-2 and TRBJ1-1 gives the whole variable domain GAGVSQSPSNKVTEKGKDVELRCDPISGHTALYWYRQSLGQGLEFLIYFQGNSAPDKSGLPSDRFSAERTGGSVSTLTIQRTQQEDSAVYLCASSPTRDRTEAFFGQGTRLTVV.

This chain connects TRBV5-6 to TRBJ1-1, with TRBD1 as a possible D gene (5 bases). CDR1 is SGHDT, CDR2 YYEEEE, per germline. The length of the CDR3 is 13 residues. Deletions cut 1 base from V and 4 bases from J, with 8 bases between. The CDR3 sequence: CASSLSGTTEAFF. In DNA form, the CDR3 reads TGTGCCAGCAGCTTGTCGGGGACCACTGAAGCTTTCTTT.

On this clone itself: Other DNA sequences within the sample encode an identical CDR3. V and J are TRBV18 and TRBJ1-4; no definite D call. Germline CDR1 is KGHSH and CDR2 is LQKENI. The CDR3 covers 13 residues. The V end lost 3 bases, the J end lost 4 bases, and 6 bases lay between the germline ends. The CDR3 spells CASSPDRNEKLFF. DNA for the CDR3: TGTGCCAGCTCACCCGACCGTAATGAAAAACTGTTTTTT.

The rearrangement joins TRBV5-1 to TRBJ2-2; D is perhaps TRBD1 (6 bases). Germline V gene data show CDR1 as SGHRS and CDR2 as YFSETQ. Trimming took off 5 bases at V and 8 bases at J, with 13 bases between the two ends. The CDR3 totals 13 residues. The CDR3 sequence: CASSRTEGGELFF. CDR3 DNA sequence: TGCGCCAGCAGTCGGACAGAAGGTGGGGAGCTGTTTTTT.

This clone has just a few counts. The chain has TRBV9 and TRBJ1-3; no definite D call. Trimming took off 0 bases at V and 0 bases at J, with 10 bases between the two ends. From germline, CDR1 is SGDLS and CDR2 YYNGEE. The length of the CDR3 is 16 residues. The CDR3 coding sequence is TGTGCCAGCAGCGTAGCCCTGACAAACTCTGGAAACACCATATATTTT. Residues: CASSVALTNSGNTIYF.

V usage is TRBV6-5 and J usage is TRBJ1-2, with 7 bases matching TRBD1. V shed 3 bases, J shed 7 bases, and the junction held 8 bases outside the gene matches. Germline V CDR1 and CDR2: MNHEY, SVGAGI. This CDR3 comprises 14 residues. The CDR3 nucleotides are TGTGCCAGCAGTTATCGGACAGGTTTTTCTGGCTACACCTTC. It translates to CASSYRTGFSGYTF.

The chain is built from TRBV28 and TRBJ2-3, with TRBD2 as a possible D gene (6 bases). The CDR3 is made up of 14 amino acids. The V and J ends lost 5 bases and 4 bases respectively, with 13 bases between them. Germline values: CDR1 MDHEN, CDR2 SYDVKM. Written as DNA, the CDR3 is TGTGCCAGCAGTCCCCCGGGGGTGGCAGATACGCAGTATTTT. It is translated as CASSPPGVADTQYF. Combining the CDR3 with reference TRBV28 and TRBJ2-3 gives the whole variable domain DVKVTQSSRYLVKRTGEKVFLECVQDMDHENMFWYRQDPGLGLRLIYFSYDVKMKEKGDIPEGYSVSREKKERFSLILESASTNQTSMYLCASSPPGVADTQYFGPGTRLTVL.

V is TRBV10-1 and J is TRBJ2-1; TRBD2 aligns across 11 bases. V was pared by 5 bases and J by 15 bases, with 12 bases of the junction left unmatched. Germline CDR1 and CDR2: WNHNN and SYGVQD (reference sequence). The length of the CDR3 is 14 residues. CDR3 amino acids: CASSTSIAGGVPFF. CDR3 nucleotide sequence: TGCGCCAGCAGTACCTCCATAGCGGGAGGGGTTCCGTTCTTC.

CDR3 region: CASSLGDSQGGYEQYF. Written as DNA, the CDR3 is TGTGCCAGCAGCTTAGGGGATTCTCAGGGGGGCTACGAGCAGTACTTC. The rearrangement uses TRBV7-8 and TRBJ2-7; D is possibly TRBD1 (7 bases). The CDR3 loop spans 16 amino acids. The V gene's germline CDR1 is SGHVS and CDR2 FQNEAQ. V was cut by 1 base and J by 3 bases, with 16 bases left in between.

The rearrangement links TRBV10-1 to TRBJ2-4; 7 bases agree with TRBD2. The germline gives CDR1 WNHNN, CDR2 SYGVQD (reference sequence). With V trimmed by 6 bases and J by 0 bases, 11 bases remained unmatched. The CDR3 is 17 residues long. CDR3 in amino acids: CASSPSAGRLAKNIQYF. The CDR3 DNA reads TGCGCCAGCAGCCCCTCAGCGGGACGATTAGCCAAAAACATTCAGTACTTC.

This chain uses TRBV7-2 with TRBJ1-2; no clear D. There are 13 residues in the CDR3. Deletions cut 5 bases from V and 9 bases from J, with 16 bases between. CDR1 and CDR2 (germline): SGHTA, FQGNSA. The CDR3 protein is CASSALGRSSYTF. CDR3 sequence (DNA): TGTGCCAGCAGCGCCTTAGGGAGGTCGAGCTACACCTTC.

V and J are TRBV5-8 and TRBJ1-6; TRBD1 aligns across 10 bases. CDR3 length: 14 amino acids. Germline CDR1 and CDR2: SGHTS and YDEGEE. Losses at the gene ends were 5 bases for V and 8 bases for J; bases not matched to a gene: 4. For the CDR3, the DNA is TGTGCCAGCAGATCGGACAGGGGGGATTCACCCCTCCACTTT. It yields the protein CASRSDRGDSPLHF.

The DNA for the CDR3 is TGTGCCATCAGTGGAGGCCCGTTGAACACCGGGGAGCTGTTTTTT. Amino acid sequence: CAISGGPLNTGELFF. The rearrangement links TRBV10-3 to TRBJ2-2; D unresolved. V was trimmed by 4 bases and J by 1 base, leaving 10 bases between them. This CDR3 comprises 15 residues. CDR1 and CDR2 from the germline V gene are ENHRY and SYGVKD.

This clone was detected many times. The V gene is TRBV28, the J gene TRBJ1-1; D is ambiguous. This CDR3 comprises 15 residues. V dropped 3 bases and J dropped 0 bases, with 11 bases sitting between them. Looked up from germline, CDR1 is MDHEN and CDR2 is SYDVKM. CDR3 protein: CASSFIDILNTEAFF. CDR3 coding DNA: TGTGCCAGCAGTTTTATCGATATCCTGAACACTGAAGCTTTCTTT.

V gene TRBV6-5 combines with J gene TRBJ1-1; D remains unclear. Germline CDR1 is MNHEY and CDR2 is SVGAGI. Trimming left V 7 bases short and J 4 bases short, with 10 bases between. This CDR3 is built from 12 residues. CDR3 region: CASTGVGTEAFF. The DNA of the CDR3 is TGTGCCAGCACCGGGGTAGGCACTGAAGCTTTCTTT.

J is TRBJ2-1 and V is TRBV18; a possible D gene is TRBD2 (6 bases). In germline, CDR1 is KGHSH, CDR2 LQKENI. The CDR3 has 15 amino acids. V dropped 3 bases and J dropped 7 bases, with 16 bases sitting between them. The CDR3 loop reads CASSPKIVAGNEQFF. CDR3 bases: TGTGCCAGCTCACCCAAGATAGTGGCGGGGAATGAGCAGTTCTTC.

This chain joins TRBV5-6 and TRBJ2-6; D is undetermined. Trimming cost V 0 bases and J 0 bases, with 7 bases left between them. CDR1 and CDR2 from the germline V gene are SGHDT and YYEEEE. This CDR3 is built from 16 residues. CDR3 region: CASSLGAVSGANVLTF. The CDR3 coding sequence is TGTGCCAGCAGCTTGGGGGCCGTCTCTGGGGCCAACGTCCTGACTTTC.